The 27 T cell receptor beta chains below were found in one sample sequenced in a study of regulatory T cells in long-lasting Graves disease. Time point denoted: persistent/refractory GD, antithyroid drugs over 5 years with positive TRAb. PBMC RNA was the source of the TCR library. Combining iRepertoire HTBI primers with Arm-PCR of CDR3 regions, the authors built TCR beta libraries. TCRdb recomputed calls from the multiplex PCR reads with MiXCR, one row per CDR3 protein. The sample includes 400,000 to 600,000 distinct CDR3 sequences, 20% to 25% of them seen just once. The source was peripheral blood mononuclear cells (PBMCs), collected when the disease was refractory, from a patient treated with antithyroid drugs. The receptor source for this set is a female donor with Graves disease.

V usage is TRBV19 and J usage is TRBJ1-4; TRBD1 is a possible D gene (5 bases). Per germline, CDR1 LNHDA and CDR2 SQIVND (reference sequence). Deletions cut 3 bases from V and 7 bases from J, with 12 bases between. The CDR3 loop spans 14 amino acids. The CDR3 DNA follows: TGTGCCAGTAGTATCGGTCAGGGCAGTGAAAAACTGTTTTTT. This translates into CASSIGQGSEKLFF. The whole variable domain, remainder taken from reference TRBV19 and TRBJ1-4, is DGGITQSPKYLFRKEGQNVTLSCEQNLNHDAMYWYRQDPGQGLRLIYYSQIVNDFQKGDIAEGYSVSREKKESFPLTVTSAQKNPTAFYLCASSIGQGSEKLFFGSGTQLSVL.

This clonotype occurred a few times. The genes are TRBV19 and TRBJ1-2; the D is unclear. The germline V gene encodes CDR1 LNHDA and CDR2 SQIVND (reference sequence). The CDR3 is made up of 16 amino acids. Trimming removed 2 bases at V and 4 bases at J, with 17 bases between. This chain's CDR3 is CASSITPPTSPYGYTF. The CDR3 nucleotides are TGTGCCAGTAGTATAACACCTCCGACAAGCCCCTATGGCTACACCTTC.

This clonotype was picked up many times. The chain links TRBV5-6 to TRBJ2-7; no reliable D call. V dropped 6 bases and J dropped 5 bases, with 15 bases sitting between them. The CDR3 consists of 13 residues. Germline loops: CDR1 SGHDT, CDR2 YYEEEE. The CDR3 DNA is TGTGCCAGCACCCTGAGTGGGGTCCACGAGCAGTACTTC. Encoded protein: CASTLSGVHEQYF.

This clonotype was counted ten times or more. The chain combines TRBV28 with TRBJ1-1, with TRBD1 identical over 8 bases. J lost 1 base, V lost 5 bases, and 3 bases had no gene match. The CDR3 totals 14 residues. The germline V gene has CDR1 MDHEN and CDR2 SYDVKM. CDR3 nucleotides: TGTGCCAGCAGTGACGACAGGGGGAACACTGAAGCTTTCTTT. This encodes CASSDDRGNTEAFF. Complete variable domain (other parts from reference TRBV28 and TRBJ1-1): DVKVTQSSRYLVKRTGEKVFLECVQDMDHENMFWYRQDPGLGLRLIYFSYDVKMKEKGDIPEGYSVSREKKERFSLILESASTNQTSMYLCASSDDRGNTEAFFGQGTRLTVV.

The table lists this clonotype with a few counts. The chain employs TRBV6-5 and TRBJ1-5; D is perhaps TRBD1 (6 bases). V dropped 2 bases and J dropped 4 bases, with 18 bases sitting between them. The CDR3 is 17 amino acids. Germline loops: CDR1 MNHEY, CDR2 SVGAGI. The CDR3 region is CASSYIRDTFWNQPQHF. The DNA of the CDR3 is TGTGCCAGCAGTTACATCCGGGACACGTTTTGGAATCAGCCCCAGCATTTT.

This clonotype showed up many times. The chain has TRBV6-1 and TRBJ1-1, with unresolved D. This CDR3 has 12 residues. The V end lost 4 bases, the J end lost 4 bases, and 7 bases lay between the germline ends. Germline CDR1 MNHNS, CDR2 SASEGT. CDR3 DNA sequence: TGTGCCAGCAGTGCCCACATCACTGAAGCTTTCTTT. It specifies CASSAHITEAFF.

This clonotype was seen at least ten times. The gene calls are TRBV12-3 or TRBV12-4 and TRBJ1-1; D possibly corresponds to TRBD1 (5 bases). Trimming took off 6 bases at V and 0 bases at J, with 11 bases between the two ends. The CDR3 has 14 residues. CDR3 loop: CASSPGNMNTEAFF. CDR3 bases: TGTGCCAGCAGCCCAGGGAACATGAACACTGAAGCTTTCTTT.

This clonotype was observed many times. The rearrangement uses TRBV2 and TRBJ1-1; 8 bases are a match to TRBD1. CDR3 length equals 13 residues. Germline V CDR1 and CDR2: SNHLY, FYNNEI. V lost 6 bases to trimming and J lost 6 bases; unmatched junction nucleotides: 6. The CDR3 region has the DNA TGTGCCAGCAGCGGACAGGGCGAGGCTGAAGCTTTCTTT. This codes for CASSGQGEAEAFF. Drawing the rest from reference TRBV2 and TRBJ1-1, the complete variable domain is EPEVTQTPSHQVTQMGQEVILRCVPISNHLYFYWYRQILGQKVEFLVSFYNNEISEKSEIFDDQFSVERPDGSNFTLKIRSTKLEDSAMYFCASSGQGEAEAFFGQGTRLTVV.

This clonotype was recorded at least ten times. The CDR3, as DNA: TGCAGTGCCGTCCGACAGGGGAGGGCCAATCAGCCCCAGCATTTT. Translation gives CSAVRQGRANQPQHF. The chain links TRBV20-1 to TRBJ1-5; 8 bases are a match to TRBD1. After removal of 6 bases from V and 3 bases from J, the junction contained 10 bases not matched to a gene. This CDR3 contains 15 residues. Germline V lookup: CDR1 DFQATT, CDR2 SNEGSKA (reference sequence).

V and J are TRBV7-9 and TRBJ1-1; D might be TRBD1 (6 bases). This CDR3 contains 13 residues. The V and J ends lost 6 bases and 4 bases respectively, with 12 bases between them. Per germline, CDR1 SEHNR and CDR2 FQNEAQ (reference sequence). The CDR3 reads CASSSRGGTEAFF. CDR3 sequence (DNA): TGTGCCAGCAGTTCCCGAGGGGGCACTGAAGCTTTCTTT.

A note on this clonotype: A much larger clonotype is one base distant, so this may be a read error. CDR3 bases: TGTGCCAGCGGGAGAGGTGCAACTGATGAAAAACTGTTTTTT. Its protein product is CASGRGATDEKLFF. V usage is TRBV3-1 and J usage is TRBJ1-4; D remains ambiguous. CDR1 is LGHDT and CDR2 is YNNKEL in the germline V gene (reference sequence). The CDR3 is 14 residues long.

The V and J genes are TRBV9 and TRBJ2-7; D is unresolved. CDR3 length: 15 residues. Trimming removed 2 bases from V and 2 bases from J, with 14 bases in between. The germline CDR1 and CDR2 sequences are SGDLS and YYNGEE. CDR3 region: CASSVGDIGPYEQYF. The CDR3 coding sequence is TGTGCCAGCAGCGTCGGTGACATAGGTCCCTACGAGCAGTACTTC.

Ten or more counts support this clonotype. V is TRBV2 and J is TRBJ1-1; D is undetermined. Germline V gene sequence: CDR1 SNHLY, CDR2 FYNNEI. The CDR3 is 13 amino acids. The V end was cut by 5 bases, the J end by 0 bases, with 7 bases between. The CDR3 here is CASSQILNTEAFF. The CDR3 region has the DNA TGTGCCAGCAGTCAGATCCTGAACACTGAAGCTTTCTTT.

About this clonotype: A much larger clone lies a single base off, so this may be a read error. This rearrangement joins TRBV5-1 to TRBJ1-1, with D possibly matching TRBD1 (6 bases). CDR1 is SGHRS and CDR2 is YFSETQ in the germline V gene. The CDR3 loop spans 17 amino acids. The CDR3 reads CASSLRGQGSSDTGAFF. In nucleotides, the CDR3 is TGCGCCAGCAGCTTGCGTGGGCAGGGGTCGTCGGACACTGGAGCTTTCTTT.

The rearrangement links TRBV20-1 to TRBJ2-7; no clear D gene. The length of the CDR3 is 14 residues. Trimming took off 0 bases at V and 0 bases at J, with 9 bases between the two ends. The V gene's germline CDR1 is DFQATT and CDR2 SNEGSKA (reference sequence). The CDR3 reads CSARDDVNSYEQYF. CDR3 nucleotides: TGCAGTGCTAGAGACGACGTCAACTCCTACGAGCAGTACTTC.

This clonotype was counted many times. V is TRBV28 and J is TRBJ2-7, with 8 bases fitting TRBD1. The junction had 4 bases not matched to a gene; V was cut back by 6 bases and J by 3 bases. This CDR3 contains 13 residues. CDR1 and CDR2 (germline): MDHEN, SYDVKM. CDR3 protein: CASRFDRGYEQYF. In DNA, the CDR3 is TGTGCCAGCAGGTTTGACAGGGGCTACGAGCAGTACTTC.

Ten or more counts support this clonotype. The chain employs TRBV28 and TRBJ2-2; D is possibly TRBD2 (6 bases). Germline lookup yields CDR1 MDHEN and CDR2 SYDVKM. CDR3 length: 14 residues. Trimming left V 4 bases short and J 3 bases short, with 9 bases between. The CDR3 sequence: CASSSGVYTGELFF. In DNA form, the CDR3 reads TGTGCCAGCAGTTCGGGAGTGTACACCGGGGAGCTGTTTTTT.

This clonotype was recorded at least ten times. In DNA, the CDR3 is TGTGCCAGCAGTCCCCCCAGGGGGACCCAGTACTTC. This sequence encodes CASSPPRGTQYF. The rearrangement links TRBV28 to TRBJ2-5; perhaps TRBD1 as D (6 bases). The CDR3 runs 12 residues. V was clipped by 5 bases and J by 7 bases, with 11 bases between them. In germline, CDR1 is MDHEN, CDR2 SYDVKM.

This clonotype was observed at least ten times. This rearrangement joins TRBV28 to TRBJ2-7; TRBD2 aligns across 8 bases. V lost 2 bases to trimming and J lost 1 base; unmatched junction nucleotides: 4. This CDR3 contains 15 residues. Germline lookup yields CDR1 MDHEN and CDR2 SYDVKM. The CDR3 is CASSLEPSGSYEQYF. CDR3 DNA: TGTGCCAGCAGTTTAGAGCCTAGCGGGTCCTACGAGCAGTACTTC.

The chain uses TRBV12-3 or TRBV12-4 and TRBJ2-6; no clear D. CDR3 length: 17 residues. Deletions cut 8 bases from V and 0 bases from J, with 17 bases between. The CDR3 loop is CASRKVQTFSGANVLTF. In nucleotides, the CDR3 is TGTGCCAGCCGGAAGGTACAGACCTTCTCTGGGGCCAACGTCCTGACTTTC.

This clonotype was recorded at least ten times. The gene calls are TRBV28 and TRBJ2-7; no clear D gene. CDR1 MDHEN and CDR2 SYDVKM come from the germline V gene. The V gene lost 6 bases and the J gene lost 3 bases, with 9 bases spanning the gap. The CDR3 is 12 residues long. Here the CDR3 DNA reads TGTGCCAGCAGACAAGGGTTCTACGAGCAGTACTTC. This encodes CASRQGFYEQYF.

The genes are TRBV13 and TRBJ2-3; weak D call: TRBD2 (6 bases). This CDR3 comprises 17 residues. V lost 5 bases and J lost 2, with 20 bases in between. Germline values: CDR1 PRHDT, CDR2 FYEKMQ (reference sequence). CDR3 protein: CASSDHSGPAFTDTQYF. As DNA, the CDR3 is TGTGCCAGCAGCGATCATAGCGGTCCGGCGTTCACAGATACGCAGTATTTT.

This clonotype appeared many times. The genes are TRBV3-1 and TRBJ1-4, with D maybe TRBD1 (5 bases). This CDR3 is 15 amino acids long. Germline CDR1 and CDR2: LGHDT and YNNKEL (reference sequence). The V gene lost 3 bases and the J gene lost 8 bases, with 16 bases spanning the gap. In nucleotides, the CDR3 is TGTGCCAGCAGCCACCTGACGGGCTCAGGGGAAAAACTGTTTTTT. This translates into CASSHLTGSGEKLFF.

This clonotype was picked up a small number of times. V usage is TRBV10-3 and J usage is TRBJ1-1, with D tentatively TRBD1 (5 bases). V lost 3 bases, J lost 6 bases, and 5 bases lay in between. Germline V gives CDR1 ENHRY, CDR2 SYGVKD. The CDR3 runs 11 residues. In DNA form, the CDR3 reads TGTGCCATCAGTGAAGGGGCTGAAGCTTTCTTT. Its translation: CAISEGAEAFF.

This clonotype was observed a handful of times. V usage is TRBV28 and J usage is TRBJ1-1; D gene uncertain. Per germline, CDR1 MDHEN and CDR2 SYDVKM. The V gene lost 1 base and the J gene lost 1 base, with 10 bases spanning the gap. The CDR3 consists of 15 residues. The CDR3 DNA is TGTGCCAGCAGTTTATCTGGGGTACCGAACACTGAAGCTTTCTTT. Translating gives CASSLSGVPNTEAFF.

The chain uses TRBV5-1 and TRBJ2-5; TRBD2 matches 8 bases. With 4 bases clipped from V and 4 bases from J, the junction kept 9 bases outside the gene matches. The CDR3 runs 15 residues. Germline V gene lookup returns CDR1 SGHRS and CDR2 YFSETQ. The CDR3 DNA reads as TGCGCCAGCAGCGGGAGCGGGGGTGTCGGAGAGACCCAGTACTTC. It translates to CASSGSGGVGETQYF.

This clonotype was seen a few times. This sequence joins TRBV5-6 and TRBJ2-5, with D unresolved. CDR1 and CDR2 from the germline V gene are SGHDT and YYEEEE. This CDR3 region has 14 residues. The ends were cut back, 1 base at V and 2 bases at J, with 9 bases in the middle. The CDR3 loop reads CASSLTRFQETQYF. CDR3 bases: TGTGCCAGCAGCTTGACGCGGTTTCAAGAGACCCAGTACTTC.